This is a list of T cell receptor beta chains from one sample in a study of graft-versus-host responses after intestinal transplantation. These receptors' antigens are unknown. Sequenced by immunoSEQ multiplex PCR; TCRdb stores in-frame clones only, minus some. The sample includes fewer than 120,000 clones, around 93% of them seen just once. The starting material was unstimulated CD8+ T cells sorted from spleen or lymph node cells, obtained before intestinal transplant. These TCRs come from a human donor who received an intestinal transplant. Both conserved end residues are part of each CDR3. A D gene is named only where the DNA matches it firmly.

d_gene: TRBD1; v_gene: TRBV9; j_gene: NA; CDR3aa: CASSEFGQGLDEQYF
d_gene: NA; v_gene: TRBV9; j_gene: TRBJ2-1; CDR3aa: CASSVIPGSYNEQFF
d_gene: TRBD1; v_gene: TRBV6-1; j_gene: TRBJ2-7; CDR3aa: CATRQGPTTREQYF
d_gene: NA; v_gene: TRBV19; j_gene: TRBJ2-2; CDR3aa: CASNRANTGELFF
d_gene: NA; v_gene: TRBV6-5; j_gene: TRBJ2-1; CDR3aa: CASSPGYEQFF
d_gene: NA; v_gene: TRBV7-9; j_gene: TRBJ2-1; CDR3aa: CASSLEDFYNEQFF
d_gene: TRBD2; v_gene: TRBV7-9; j_gene: TRBJ2-1; CDR3aa: CASRGTSGRWNEQFF
d_gene: NA; v_gene: TRBV27; j_gene: TRBJ2-1; CDR3aa: CASSPTGLYNEQFF
d_gene: NA; v_gene: TRBV19; j_gene: TRBJ2-7; CDR3aa: CASSPGAGPYEQYF
d_gene: NA; v_gene: TRBV29-1; j_gene: TRBJ1-1; CDR3aa: CSVVSTEAFF
d_gene: NA; v_gene: TRBV10-3; j_gene: TRBJ1-2; CDR3aa: CAIREGQSIGYTF
d_gene: NA; v_gene: TRBV19; j_gene: TRBJ1-2; CDR3aa: CASSPTGYYGYTF
d_gene: TRBD1; v_gene: TRBV13; j_gene: TRBJ2-5; CDR3aa: CASSRDSQETQYF
d_gene: NA; v_gene: TRBV4-1; j_gene: TRBJ1-2; CDR3aa: CASSQEGGYGYTF
d_gene: TRBD1; v_gene: TRBV28; j_gene: TRBJ2-5; CDR3aa: CASSFRGLFGTQYF
d_gene: TRBD1; v_gene: TRBV9; j_gene: TRBJ2-7; CDR3aa: CASSPEGAEQYF
d_gene: TRBD1; v_gene: TRBV27; j_gene: TRBJ1-1; CDR3aa: CASSPWGQANTEAFF
d_gene: TRBD2; v_gene: TRBV6-6; j_gene: TRBJ2-3; CDR3aa: CASPSGSSTDTQYF
d_gene: NA; v_gene: TRBV27; j_gene: TRBJ1-5; CDR3aa: CASSPSMDYQPQHF
d_gene: TRBD2; v_gene: TRBV27; j_gene: TRBJ2-1; CDR3aa: CASSISRGETSYNEQFF
d_gene: NA; v_gene: TRBV4-1; j_gene: TRBJ2-7; CDR3aa: CASSQDKATSYEQYF
d_gene: TRBD2; v_gene: TRBV5-5; j_gene: TRBJ2-5; CDR3aa: CASSTPGLEGETQYF
d_gene: TRBD2; v_gene: TRBV28; j_gene: TRBJ2-7; CDR3aa: CASSLMSLAARVEQYF
d_gene: NA; v_gene: TRBV6-5; j_gene: TRBJ1-1; CDR3aa: CASSYKHQNTEAFF
d_gene: TRBD1; v_gene: TRBV4-1; j_gene: TRBJ1-2; CDR3aa: CASSQSRQGTNYGYTF
d_gene: TRBD2; v_gene: TRBV7-6; j_gene: TRBJ2-5; CDR3aa: CASSLGTSGRETQYF
d_gene: TRBD2; v_gene: TRBV5-1; j_gene: TRBJ2-1; CDR3aa: CASRGGEGYNEQFF
d_gene: NA; v_gene: TRBV11-2; j_gene: TRBJ2-7; CDR3aa: CASSLDPRTPPYEQYF
d_gene: NA; v_gene: TRBV5-1; j_gene: TRBJ2-5; CDR3aa: CASSSQRGQQETQYF
d_gene: TRBD2; v_gene: TRBV9; j_gene: TRBJ2-1; CDR3aa: CASSVLGLAGYNEQFF
d_gene: NA; v_gene: TRBV7-2; j_gene: TRBJ2-3; CDR3aa: CASSFYRASTDTQYF
d_gene: NA; v_gene: TRBV10-1; j_gene: TRBJ2-5; CDR3aa: CASSERRRQETQYF
d_gene: TRBD1; v_gene: TRBV19; j_gene: TRBJ2-1; CDR3aa: CASSIGQGAYNEQFF
d_gene: NA; v_gene: TRBV7-3; j_gene: TRBJ1-1; CDR3aa: CASSRTRNTEAFF
d_gene: NA; v_gene: TRBV7-8; j_gene: TRBJ1-2; CDR3aa: CASSPSEGVYGYTF
d_gene: NA; v_gene: TRBV29-1; j_gene: TRBJ2-1; CDR3aa: CSVQHNEQFF
d_gene: NA; v_gene: TRBV7-9; j_gene: TRBJ1-3; CDR3aa: CASSSVTSGNTIYF
d_gene: NA; v_gene: TRBV2; j_gene: TRBJ2-7; CDR3aa: CASSESSGRATYEQYF
d_gene: NA; v_gene: TRBV5-4; j_gene: TRBJ2-3; CDR3aa: CASSSYFDTQYF
d_gene: TRBD1; v_gene: TRBV29-1; j_gene: TRBJ2-7; CDR3aa: CSVVGTGSYEQYF
d_gene: TRBD1; v_gene: TRBV2; j_gene: TRBJ2-7; CDR3aa: CASSETLPGQGFSYEQYF
d_gene: NA; v_gene: TRBV9; j_gene: TRBJ2-7; CDR3aa: CASSVGGGRSYEQYF
d_gene: NA; v_gene: TRBV2; j_gene: TRBJ1-4; CDR3aa: CASSSRGLWIATNEKLFF
d_gene: NA; v_gene: TRBV6-5; j_gene: TRBJ2-3; CDR3aa: CATRSGTIRADTQYF
d_gene: NA; v_gene: TRBV25-1; j_gene: TRBJ1-2; CDR3aa: CASSEDGAGDLNGYTF
d_gene: TRBD1; v_gene: TRBV27; j_gene: TRBJ2-7; CDR3aa: CASSLSSKTGFYEQYF
d_gene: NA; v_gene: TRBV10-2; j_gene: TRBJ2-2; CDR3aa: CASSEYRRRTNTGELFF
d_gene: TRBD2; v_gene: TRBV4-1; j_gene: TRBJ2-2; CDR3aa: CASSQDPYRLAGVAGELFF
d_gene: TRBD1; v_gene: TRBV25-1; j_gene: TRBJ2-7; CDR3aa: CASSEYNQGEGEQYF
d_gene: NA; v_gene: TRBV6-6; j_gene: TRBJ2-1; CDR3aa: CASSYSSGNEQFF
d_gene: TRBD1; v_gene: TRBV4-1; j_gene: TRBJ1-2; CDR3aa: CASSQKTGPYGYTF
d_gene: TRBD2; v_gene: TRBV11-3; j_gene: TRBJ2-5; CDR3aa: CASSSSGGQETQYF
d_gene: TRBD2; v_gene: TRBV5-1; j_gene: TRBJ2-5; CDR3aa: CASSPRTSGAVGETQYF
d_gene: TRBD2; v_gene: TRBV5-1; j_gene: TRBJ2-3; CDR3aa: CASSPYGTSIDTQYF
d_gene: TRBD2; v_gene: TRBV7-6; j_gene: TRBJ2-7; CDR3aa: CASSLVGTSGNEQYF